This T cell receptor (beta chain) was sequenced for a study of blood T cell repertoires in COVID-19. Whole-study context: Spain, Italy and the United States supplied samples that represented acute and convalescent COVID-19. PBMCs, B-cell-depleted T cells, or T cells provided the cDNA or gDNA that made up the material.

Under the authors' procedure: Estimation of nucleated cell counts was performed using reference gene primer amplification. Assay used: immunoSEQ multiplex PCR; TCRdb lists only in-frame clones, some missing. Clone size and V and J calls were adopted from that table, with D and trimming inferred from the DNA. The data show approximately 300,000 clones, about 83% seen once. This CDR3 is built from 13 residues. Trimming removed 0 bases from V and 4 bases from J, with 5 bases in between. The V gene's germline CDR1 is SGHDT and CDR2 YYEEEE. The chain has TRBV5-6 and TRBJ1-3; D gene ambiguous. Sequencing was done on a sample of peripheral blood. This TCR came from a woman aged 45-65 years with acute or convalescent COVID-19. CDR3 bases: TGTGCCAGCAGCTTGGTTCTGGGAAACACCATATATTTT. Protein sequence: CASSLVLGNTIYF.